This T cell receptor beta chain is drawn from a study of T cell responses to AZD1222 COVID-19 vaccine. Regarding the study as a whole: Donors were chiefly white British, with a greater number of females, and clonal diversity was perhaps underestimated. CD4 TCRs linked to vaccination spanned spike, dominating at 160-218 and 743-854. Scientists sampled the repertoires only once the peak T cell response had passed. Baseline serology detected seropositivity in only five to seven AZD1222 recipients.

The table lists this clone with a count of one. Its antigen is undetermined. Per germline, CDR1 MNHEY and CDR2 SMNVEV (reference sequence). The CDR3 is made up of 13 amino acids. Trimming cost V 5 bases and J 5 bases, with 9 bases left between them. Measured with immunoSEQ multiplex PCR; TCRdb has only the in-frame clones, and not every one. The sample carries nearly 90,000 clones, just over 85% recorded once. The sequenced sample was peripheral blood, obtained on day 0 of MenACWY control vaccination. V is TRBV27 and J is TRBJ1-4; D gene uncertain. This sequence originates from an adult in good health. DNA for the CDR3: TGTGCCAGCAGTCCCCGCACAAATGAAAAACTGTTTTTT. Residues: CASSPRTNEKLFF.